The entry below describes one TCR beta chain. The data belong to a study of cytomegalovirus exposure and HLA in healthy donors. PCR employed 60 Vbeta and 13 Jbeta primers. This table comes from immunoSEQ multiplex PCR, and its TCRdb copy is limited to in-frame clones, with some not included. The sample has about 170,000 clones; about 82% are singletons. Sequencing was done on a sample of PBMCs. The clonotype was recovered from a female donor in good health and CMV-seronegative.

The DNA of the CDR3 is TGTGCCAGCAGCAAACAGGGACAGCTCTATGAAGCTTTCTTT. Encoded protein: CASSKQGQLYEAFF. V gene TRBV7-2 combines with J gene TRBJ1-1; 7 nucleotides align to TRBD1. The CDR3 loop spans 14 amino acids. Trimming took 5 bases from V and 7 from J; bases not matched to a gene: 10. In germline, CDR1 is SGHTA, CDR2 FQGNSA.